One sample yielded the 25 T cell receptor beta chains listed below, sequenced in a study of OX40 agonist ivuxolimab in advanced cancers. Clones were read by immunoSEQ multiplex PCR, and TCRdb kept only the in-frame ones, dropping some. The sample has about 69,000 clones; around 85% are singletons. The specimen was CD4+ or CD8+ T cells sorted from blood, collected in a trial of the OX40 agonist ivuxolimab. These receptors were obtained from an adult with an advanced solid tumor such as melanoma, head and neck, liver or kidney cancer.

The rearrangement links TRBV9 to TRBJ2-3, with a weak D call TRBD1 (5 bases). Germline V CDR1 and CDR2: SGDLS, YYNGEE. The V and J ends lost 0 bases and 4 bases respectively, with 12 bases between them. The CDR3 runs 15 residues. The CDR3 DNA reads TGTGCCAGCAGCGTAGGTTCAGGGAAGTCAGATACGCAGTATTTT. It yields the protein CASSVGSGKSDTQYF.

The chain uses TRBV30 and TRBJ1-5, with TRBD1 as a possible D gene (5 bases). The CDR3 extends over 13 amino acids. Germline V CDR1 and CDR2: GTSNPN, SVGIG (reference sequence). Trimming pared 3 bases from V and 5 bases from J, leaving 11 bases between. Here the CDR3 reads CAWSEGTHQPQHF. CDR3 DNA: TGTGCCTGGAGCGAAGGGACTCATCAGCCCCAGCATTTT.

This CDR3 is CASSALSTGELFF. DNA for the CDR3: TGTGCCAGCAGCGCCCTTTCCACCGGGGAGCTGTTTTTT. The chain combines TRBV2 with TRBJ2-2, with D uncertain. CDR1 and CDR2 from the germline V gene are SNHLY and FYNNEI. The germline V and J ends were trimmed by 6 bases and 4 bases, with 9 bases remaining between them. CDR3 length equals 13 residues.

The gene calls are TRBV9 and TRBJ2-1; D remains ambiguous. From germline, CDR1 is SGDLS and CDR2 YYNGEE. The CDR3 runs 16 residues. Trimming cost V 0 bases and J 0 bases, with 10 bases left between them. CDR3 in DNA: TGTGCCAGCAGCGTAGGTTTCAGGAGCTCCTACAATGAGCAGTTCTTC. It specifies CASSVGFRSSYNEQFF.

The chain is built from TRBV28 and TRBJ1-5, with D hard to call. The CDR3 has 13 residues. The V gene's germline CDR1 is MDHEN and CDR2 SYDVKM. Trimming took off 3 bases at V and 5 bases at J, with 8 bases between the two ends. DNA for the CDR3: TGTGCCAGCAGTTTGGCCGGTCATCAGCCCCAGCATTTT. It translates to CASSLAGHQPQHF. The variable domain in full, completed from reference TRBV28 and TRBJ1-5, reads DVKVTQSSRYLVKRTGEKVFLECVQDMDHENMFWYRQDPGLGLRLIYFSYDVKMKEKGDIPEGYSVSREKKERFSLILESASTNQTSMYLCASSLAGHQPQHFGDGTRLSIL.

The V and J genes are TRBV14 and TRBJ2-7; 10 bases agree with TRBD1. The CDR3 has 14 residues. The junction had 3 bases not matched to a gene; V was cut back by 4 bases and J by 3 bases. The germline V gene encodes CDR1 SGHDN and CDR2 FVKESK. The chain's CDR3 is CASSPTGGRYEQYF. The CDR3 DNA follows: TGTGCCAGCAGCCCGACAGGGGGCCGCTACGAGCAGTACTTC.

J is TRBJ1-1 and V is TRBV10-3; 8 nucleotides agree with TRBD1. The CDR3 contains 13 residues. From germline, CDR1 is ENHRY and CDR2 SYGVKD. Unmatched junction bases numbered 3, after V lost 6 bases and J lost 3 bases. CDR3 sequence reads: CAIRGRGHTEAFF. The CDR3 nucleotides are TGTGCCATCAGGGGCAGGGGGCACACTGAAGCTTTCTTT.

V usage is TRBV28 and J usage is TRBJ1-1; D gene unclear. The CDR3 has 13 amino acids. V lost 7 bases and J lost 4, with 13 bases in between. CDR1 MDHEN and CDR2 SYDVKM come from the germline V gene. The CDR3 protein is CASNQDLVTEAFF. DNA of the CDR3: TGTGCCAGCAACCAGGACCTTGTCACTGAAGCTTTCTTT.

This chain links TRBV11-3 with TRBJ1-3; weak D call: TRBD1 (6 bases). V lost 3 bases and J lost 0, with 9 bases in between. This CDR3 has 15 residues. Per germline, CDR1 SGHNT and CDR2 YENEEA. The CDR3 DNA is TGTGCCAGCAGCTTCGGGGGCTTCTCTGGAAACACCATATATTTT. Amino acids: CASSFGGFSGNTIYF.

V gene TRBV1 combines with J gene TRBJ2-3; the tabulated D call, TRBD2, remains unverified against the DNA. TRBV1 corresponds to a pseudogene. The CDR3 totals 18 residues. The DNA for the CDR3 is TGCACCAGCAGCCAAGATAAGGTGAATCGGGGTAACACAGATACGCAGTATTTT. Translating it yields CTSSQDKVNRGNTDTQYF.

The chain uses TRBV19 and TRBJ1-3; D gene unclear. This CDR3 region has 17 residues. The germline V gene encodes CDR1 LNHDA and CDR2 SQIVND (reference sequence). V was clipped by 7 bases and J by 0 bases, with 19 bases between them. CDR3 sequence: CASTLDPPGSSGNTIYF. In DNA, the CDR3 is TGTGCCAGTACCTTGGATCCTCCGGGGAGCTCTGGAAACACCATATATTTT.

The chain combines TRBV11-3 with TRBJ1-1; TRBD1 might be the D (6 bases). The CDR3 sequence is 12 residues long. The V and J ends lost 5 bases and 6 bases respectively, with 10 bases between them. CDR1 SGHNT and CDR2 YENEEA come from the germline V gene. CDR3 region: CASSPGGPEAFF. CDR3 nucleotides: TGTGCCAGCAGCCCGGGGGGCCCTGAAGCTTTCTTT.

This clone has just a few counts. The CDR3: CASSLLDNMEGETGELFF. DNA of the CDR3: TGTGCCAGCAGCTTGCTAGATAACATGGAAGGTGAAACCGGGGAGCTGTTTTTT. The chain couples TRBV5-6 to TRBJ2-2; D gene uncertain. Trimming left V 1 base short and J 5 bases short, with 21 bases between. CDR1 SGHDT and CDR2 YYEEEE come from the germline V gene. The CDR3 extends over 18 amino acids. Drawing the rest from reference TRBV5-6 and TRBJ2-2, the complete variable domain is DAGVTQSPTHLIKTRGQQVTLRCSPKSGHDTVSWYQQALGQGPQFIFQYYEEEERQRGNFPDRFSGHQFPNYSSELNVNALLLGDSALYLCASSLLDNMEGETGELFFGEGSRLTVL.

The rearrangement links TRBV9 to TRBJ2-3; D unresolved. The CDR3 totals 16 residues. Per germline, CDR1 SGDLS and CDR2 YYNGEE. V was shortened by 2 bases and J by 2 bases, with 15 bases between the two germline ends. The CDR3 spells CASSVMSGQLTDTQYF. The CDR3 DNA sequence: TGTGCCAGCAGCGTGATGTCGGGCCAACTCACAGATACGCAGTATTTT. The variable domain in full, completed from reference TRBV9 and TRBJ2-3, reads DSGVTQTPKHLITATGQRVTLRCSPRSGDLSVYWYQQSLDQGLQFLIQYYNGEERAKGNILERFSAQQFPDLHSELNLSSLELGDSALYFCASSVMSGQLTDTQYFGPGTRLTVL.

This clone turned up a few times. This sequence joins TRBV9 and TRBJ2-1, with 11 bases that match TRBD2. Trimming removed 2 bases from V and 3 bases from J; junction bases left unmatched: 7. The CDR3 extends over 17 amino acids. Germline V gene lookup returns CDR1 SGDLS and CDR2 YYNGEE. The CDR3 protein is CASSVIRLAGYYNEQFF. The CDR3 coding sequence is TGTGCCAGCAGCGTTATAAGACTAGCGGGGTACTACAATGAGCAGTTCTTC.

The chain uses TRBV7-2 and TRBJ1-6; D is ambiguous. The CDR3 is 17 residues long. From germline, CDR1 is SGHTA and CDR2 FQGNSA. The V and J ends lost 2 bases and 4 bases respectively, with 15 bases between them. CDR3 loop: CASSLNYGLRYNSPLHF. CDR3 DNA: TGTGCCAGCAGCTTAAATTACGGACTACGATATAATTCACCCCTCCACTTT.

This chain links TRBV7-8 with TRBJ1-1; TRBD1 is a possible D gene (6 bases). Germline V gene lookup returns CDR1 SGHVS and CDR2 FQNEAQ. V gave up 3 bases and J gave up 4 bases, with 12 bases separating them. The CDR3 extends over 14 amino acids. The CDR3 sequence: CASSFGGRFTEAFF. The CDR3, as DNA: TGTGCCAGCAGCTTCGGGGGGCGTTTCACTGAAGCTTTCTTT.

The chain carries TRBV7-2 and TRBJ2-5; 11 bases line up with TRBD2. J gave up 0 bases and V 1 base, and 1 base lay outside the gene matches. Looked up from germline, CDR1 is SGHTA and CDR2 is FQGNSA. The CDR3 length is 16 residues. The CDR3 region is CASSLGGLADQETQYF. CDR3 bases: TGTGCCAGCAGCTTAGGGGGACTAGCGGACCAAGAGACCCAGTACTTC.

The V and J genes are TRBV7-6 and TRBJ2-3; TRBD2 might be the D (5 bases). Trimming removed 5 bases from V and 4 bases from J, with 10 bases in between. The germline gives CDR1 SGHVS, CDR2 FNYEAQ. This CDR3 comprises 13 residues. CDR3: CASSLGIPDTQYF. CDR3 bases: TGTGCCAGCAGCCTCGGGATCCCAGATACGCAGTATTTT.

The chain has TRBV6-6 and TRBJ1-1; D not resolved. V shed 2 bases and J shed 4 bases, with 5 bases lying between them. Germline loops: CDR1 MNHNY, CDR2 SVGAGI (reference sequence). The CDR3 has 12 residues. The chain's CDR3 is CASSYGGTEAFF. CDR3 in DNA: TGTGCCAGCAGTTACGGCGGCACTGAAGCTTTCTTT.

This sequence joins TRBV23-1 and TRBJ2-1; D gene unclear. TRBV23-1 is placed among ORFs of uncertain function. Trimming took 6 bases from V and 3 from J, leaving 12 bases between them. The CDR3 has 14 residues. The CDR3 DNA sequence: TGCGCCAGCAGCACCAAAAGGGACTACAATGAGCAGTTCTTC. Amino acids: CASSTKRDYNEQFF.

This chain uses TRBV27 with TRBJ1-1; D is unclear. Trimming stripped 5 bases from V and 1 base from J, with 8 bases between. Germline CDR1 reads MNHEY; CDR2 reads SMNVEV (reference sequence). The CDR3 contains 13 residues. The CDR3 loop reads CASSLRQNTEAFF. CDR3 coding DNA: TGTGCCAGCAGTCTCAGACAGAACACTGAAGCTTTCTTT.

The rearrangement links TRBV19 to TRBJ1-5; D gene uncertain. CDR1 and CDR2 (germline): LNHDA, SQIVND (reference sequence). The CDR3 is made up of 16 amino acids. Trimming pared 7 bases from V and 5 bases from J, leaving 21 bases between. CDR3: CASTPARERPHQPQHF. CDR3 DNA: TGTGCCAGTACCCCCGCAAGGGAACGGCCTCATCAGCCCCAGCATTTT.

The CDR3 region has the DNA TGTGCCATCAGTGAGTCGTGGAGCTCCTATAATTCACCCCTCCACTTT. It yields the protein CAISESWSSYNSPLHF. This chain joins TRBV10-3 and TRBJ1-6; D remains unclear. Germline values: CDR1 ENHRY, CDR2 SYGVKD. The CDR3 loop spans 16 amino acids. V was clipped by 0 bases and J by 0 bases, with 6 bases between them.

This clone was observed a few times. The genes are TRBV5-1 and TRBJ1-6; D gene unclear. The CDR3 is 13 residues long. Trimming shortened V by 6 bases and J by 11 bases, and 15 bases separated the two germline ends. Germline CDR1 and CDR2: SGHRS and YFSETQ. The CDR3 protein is CASMEYSGTPLHF. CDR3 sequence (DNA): TGCGCCAGCATGGAGTACAGCGGGACACCCCTCCACTTT.